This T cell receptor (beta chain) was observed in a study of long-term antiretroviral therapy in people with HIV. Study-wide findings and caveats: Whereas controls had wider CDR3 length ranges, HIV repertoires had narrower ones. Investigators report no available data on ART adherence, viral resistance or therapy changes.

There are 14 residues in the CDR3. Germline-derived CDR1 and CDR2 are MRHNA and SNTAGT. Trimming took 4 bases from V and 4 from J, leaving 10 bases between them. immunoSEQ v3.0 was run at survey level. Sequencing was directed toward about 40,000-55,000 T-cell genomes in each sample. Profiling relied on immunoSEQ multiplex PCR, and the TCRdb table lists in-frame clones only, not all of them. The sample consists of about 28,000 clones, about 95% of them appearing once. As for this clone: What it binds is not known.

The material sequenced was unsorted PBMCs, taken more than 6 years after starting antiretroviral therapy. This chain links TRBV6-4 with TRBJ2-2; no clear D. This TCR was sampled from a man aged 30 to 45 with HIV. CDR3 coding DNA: TGTGCCAGCAGTGTAGGCAGTACCACCGGGGAGCTGTTTTTT. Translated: CASSVGSTTGELFF.